The present T cell receptor (beta chain) was sequenced within a study of blood T cell repertoires in COVID-19. Study summary: Samples taken during acute and convalescent COVID-19 were collected in the United States, Italy and Spain. Sources were T cells, B-cell-depleted T cells, or PBMCs; the material itself was cDNA or gDNA.

There are 15 residues in the CDR3. V shed 0 bases and J shed 0 bases, with 6 bases lying between them. CDR1 and CDR2 (germline): LGHNA, YNFKEQ. As handled by the study authors: Reference gene primer amplification gave estimated nucleated cell counts. The protocol was immunoSEQ multiplex PCR, while the TCRdb copy is restricted to in-frame clones and leaves out a portion. V, J and clone size are those of that table, while D and trimming were read from the DNA. The repertoire holds roughly 120,000 clones, with about nine tenths as singletons. This TCR was sampled from a man in his sixties or seventies who had recovered from COVID-19. The chain uses TRBV4-2 and TRBJ1-5; D is uncertain. What was sequenced was peripheral blood. CDR3 sequence: CASSQDGHSNQPQHF. DNA for the CDR3: TGTGCCAGCAGCCAAGATGGGCATAGCAATCAGCCCCAGCATTTT.